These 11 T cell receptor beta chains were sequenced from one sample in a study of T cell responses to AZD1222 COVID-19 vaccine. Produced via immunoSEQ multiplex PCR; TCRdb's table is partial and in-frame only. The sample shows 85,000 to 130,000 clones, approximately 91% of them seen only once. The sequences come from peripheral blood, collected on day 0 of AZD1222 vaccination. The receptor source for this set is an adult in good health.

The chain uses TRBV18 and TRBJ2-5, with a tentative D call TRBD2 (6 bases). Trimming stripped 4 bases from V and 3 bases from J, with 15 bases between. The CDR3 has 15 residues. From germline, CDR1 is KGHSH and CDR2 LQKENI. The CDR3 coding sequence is TGTGCCAGCTCACGGGGTAGCGGCAGAAAAGAGACCCAGTACTTC. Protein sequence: CASSRGSGRKETQYF.

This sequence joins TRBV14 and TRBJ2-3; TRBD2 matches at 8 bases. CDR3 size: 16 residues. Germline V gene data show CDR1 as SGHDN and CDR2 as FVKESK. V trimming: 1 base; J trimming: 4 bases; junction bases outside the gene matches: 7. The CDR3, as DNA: TGTGCCAGCAGCCAAGGGCCCCGGGAGGGGCCAGATACGCAGTATTTT. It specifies CASSQGPREGPDTQYF.

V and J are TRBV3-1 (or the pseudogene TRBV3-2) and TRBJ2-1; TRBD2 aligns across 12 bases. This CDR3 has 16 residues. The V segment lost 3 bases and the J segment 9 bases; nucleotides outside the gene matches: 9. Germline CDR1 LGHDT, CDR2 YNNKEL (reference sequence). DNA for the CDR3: TGTGCCAGCAGCCACGCTCTAGCGGGAGGGCCTGTTGAGCAGTTCTTC. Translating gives CASSHALAGGPVEQFF.

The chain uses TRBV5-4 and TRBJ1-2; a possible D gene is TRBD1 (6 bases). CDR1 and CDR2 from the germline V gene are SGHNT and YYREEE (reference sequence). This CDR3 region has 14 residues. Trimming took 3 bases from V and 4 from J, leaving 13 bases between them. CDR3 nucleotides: TGTGCCAGCAGCTCTTACAGGGAGGGCTATGGCTACACCTTC. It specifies CASSSYREGYGYTF.

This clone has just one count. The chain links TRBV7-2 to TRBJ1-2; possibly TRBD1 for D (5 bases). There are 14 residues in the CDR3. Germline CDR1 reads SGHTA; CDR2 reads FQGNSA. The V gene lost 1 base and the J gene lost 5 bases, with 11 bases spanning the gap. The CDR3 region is CASSLVEGRYGYTF. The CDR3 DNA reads TGTGCCAGCAGCTTAGTGGAGGGGAGGTATGGCTACACCTTC.

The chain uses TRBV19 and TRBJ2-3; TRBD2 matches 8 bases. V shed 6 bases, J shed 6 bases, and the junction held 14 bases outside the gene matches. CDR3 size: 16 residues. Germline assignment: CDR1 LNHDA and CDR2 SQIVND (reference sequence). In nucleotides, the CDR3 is TGTGCCAGTAGCCCTCCGGGGGGGCGGGAATTCGATACGCAGTATTTT. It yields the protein CASSPPGGREFDTQYF. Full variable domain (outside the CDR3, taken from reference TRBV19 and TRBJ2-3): DGGITQSPKYLFRKEGQNVTLSCEQNLNHDAMYWYRQDPGQGLRLIYYSQIVNDFQKGDIAEGYSVSREKKESFPLTVTSAQKNPTAFYLCASSPPGGREFDTQYFGPGTRLTVL.

The CDR3 here is CASSILTENGYTF. The CDR3 coding sequence is TGTGCCAGTAGTATATTAACGGAAAATGGCTACACCTTC. The chain has TRBV19 and TRBJ1-2; D is unclear. The V and J ends lost 2 bases and 6 bases respectively, with 10 bases between them. The CDR3 extends over 13 amino acids. Per germline, CDR1 LNHDA and CDR2 SQIVND (reference sequence).

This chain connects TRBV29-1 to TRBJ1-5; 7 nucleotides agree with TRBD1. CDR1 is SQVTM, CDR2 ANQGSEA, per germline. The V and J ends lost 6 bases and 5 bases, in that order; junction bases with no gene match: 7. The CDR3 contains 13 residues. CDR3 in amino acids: CSVSYRGDQPQHF. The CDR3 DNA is TGCAGCGTCTCTTACAGGGGAGATCAGCCCCAGCATTTT.

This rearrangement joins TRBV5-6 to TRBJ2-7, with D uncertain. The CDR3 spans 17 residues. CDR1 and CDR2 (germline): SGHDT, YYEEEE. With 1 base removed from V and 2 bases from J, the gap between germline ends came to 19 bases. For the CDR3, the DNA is TGTGCCAGCAGCTTGCCGACGTCGGCATCCGGGCCCTACGAGCAGTACTTC. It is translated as CASSLPTSASGPYEQYF.

The CDR3 DNA is TGTGCCAGTAGTATAGGGTTTTCGTGGACACCTAGGGCCACAGATACGCAGTATTTT. It encodes CASSIGFSWTPRATDTQYF. The chain joins TRBV19 to TRBJ2-3; D may be TRBD1 (5 bases). V was clipped by 1 base and J by 2 bases, with 22 bases between them. Germline assignment: CDR1 LNHDA and CDR2 SQIVND (reference sequence). The CDR3 length is 19 residues.

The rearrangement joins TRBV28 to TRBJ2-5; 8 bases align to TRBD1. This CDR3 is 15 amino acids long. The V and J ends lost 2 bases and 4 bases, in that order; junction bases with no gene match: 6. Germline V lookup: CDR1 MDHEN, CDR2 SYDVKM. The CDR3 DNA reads TGTGCCAGCAGTTTAAAGGTACAGGGGGGAGAGACCCAGTACTTC. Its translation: CASSLKVQGGETQYF.